A single sample gave rise to the 16 T cell receptor beta chains below, sequenced in a study of technical replicates of blood from several donors. Using immunoSEQ multiplex PCR, the repertoire was profiled, and TCRdb retains in-frame clones only, with some absent. The top ten hold 0.2% to 0.3% of the sample, which has 75,000 to 95,000 clones, about 93% seen once. The specimen sequenced was T cells isolated from PBMCs. These receptors were taken from a human donor in good health.

This chain joins TRBV5-1 and TRBJ1-3, with D perhaps TRBD1 (6 bases). The CDR3 totals 17 residues. V gave up 0 bases and J gave up 0 bases, with 13 bases separating them. CDR1 and CDR2 (germline): SGHRS, YFSETQ. This CDR3 reads CASSLDDRPTSGNTIYF. Here the CDR3 DNA reads TGCGCCAGCAGCTTGGACGACAGGCCTACCTCTGGAAACACCATATATTTT. The entire variable domain, with the rest obtained from reference TRBV5-1 and TRBJ1-3, is as follows: KAGVTQTPRYLIKTRGQQVTLSCSPISGHRSVSWYQQTPGQGLQFLFEYFSETQRNKGNFPGRFSGRQFSNSRSEMNVSTLELGDSALYLCASSLDDRPTSGNTIYFGEGSWLTVV.

The J gene is TRBJ1-1, the V gene TRBV2; 8 bases line up with TRBD1. The CDR3 sequence is 11 residues long. CDR1 and CDR2 (germline): SNHLY, FYNNEI. With V trimmed by 9 bases and J by 4 bases, 1 base remained unmatched. CDR3 in amino acids: CASTGGTEAFF. CDR3 coding DNA: TGTGCCAGTACAGGGGGCACTGAAGCTTTCTTT.

The chain uses TRBV7-9 and TRBJ2-1, with TRBD1 matching over 7 bases. V lost 2 bases and J lost 7; bases outside the gene matches: 8. Germline CDR1 SEHNR, CDR2 FQNEAQ (reference sequence). This CDR3 spans 15 amino acids. This CDR3 reads CASSLRQGVSNEQFF. Written as DNA, the CDR3 is TGTGCCAGCAGCTTACGCCAGGGGGTCTCAAATGAGCAGTTCTTC.

The V and J genes are TRBV5-6 and TRBJ1-1; D is undetermined. V lost 4 bases and J lost 0, with 16 bases in between. The germline V gene has CDR1 SGHDT and CDR2 YYEEEE. This CDR3 spans 16 amino acids. CDR3 in amino acids: CASSIKHGELNTEAFF. In DNA, the CDR3 is TGTGCCAGCAGCATAAAACACGGGGAGTTGAACACTGAAGCTTTCTTT.

This chain links TRBV28 with TRBJ2-1; D unclear. Between the trimmed V and J ends, which lost 2 bases and 4 bases, there was a span of 15 bases. This CDR3 spans 16 amino acids. CDR1 and CDR2 from the germline V gene are MDHEN and SYDVKM. CDR3 sequence (DNA): TGTGCCAGCAGTTTACCCGGAGCCCCCTCTTACAATGAGCAGTTCTTC. Its translation: CASSLPGAPSYNEQFF. The whole variable domain, filled in from reference TRBV28 and TRBJ2-1, reads DVKVTQSSRYLVKRTGEKVFLECVQDMDHENMFWYRQDPGLGLRLIYFSYDVKMKEKGDIPEGYSVSREKKERFSLILESASTNQTSMYLCASSLPGAPSYNEQFFGPGTRLTVL.

This clone appeared a single time. The genes are TRBV6-6 and TRBJ1-6; D ambiguous. Germline lookup yields CDR1 MNHNY and CDR2 SVGAGI (reference sequence). V was cut by 7 bases and J by 5 bases, with 6 bases left in between. The CDR3 has 12 residues. CDR3 loop: CASTTNNSPLHF. In DNA, the CDR3 is TGTGCCAGCACTACTAATAATTCACCCCTCCACTTT.

The chain couples TRBV4-1 to TRBJ2-7, with D uncertain. CDR3 length: 16 amino acids. Trimming pared 1 base from V and 7 bases from J, leaving 20 bases between. CDR1 is MGHRA, CDR2 YSYEKL, per germline. CDR3 residues: CASSQGAGYFSREQYF. CDR3 sequence (DNA): TGCGCCAGCAGCCAAGGTGCCGGGTATTTCTCGAGGGAGCAGTACTTC.

J is TRBJ1-5 and V is TRBV6-6, with 9 bases aligning to TRBD1. J was trimmed by 1 base and V by 0 bases; bases with no gene match: 1. This CDR3 is built from 16 residues. CDR1 MNHNY and CDR2 SVGAGI come from the germline V gene (reference sequence). The CDR3 DNA sequence: TGTGCCAGCAGTTACTCCGGACAGGGGAGCAATCAGCCCCAGCATTTT. Its translation is CASSYSGQGSNQPQHF.

The chain recombines TRBV19 with TRBJ1-3; D ambiguous. Germline lookup yields CDR1 LNHDA and CDR2 SQIVND (reference sequence). Trimming shortened V by 4 bases and J by 2 bases, and 9 bases separated the two germline ends. CDR3 size: 14 residues. The CDR3 region is CASSTGIAGNTIYF. In DNA, the CDR3 is TGTGCCAGTAGTACCGGGATTGCTGGAAACACCATATATTTT. The variable domain in full, with the rest retrieved from reference TRBV19 and TRBJ1-3, is DGGITQSPKYLFRKEGQNVTLSCEQNLNHDAMYWYRQDPGQGLRLIYYSQIVNDFQKGDIAEGYSVSREKKESFPLTVTSAQKNPTAFYLCASSTGIAGNTIYFGEGSWLTVV.

The chain employs TRBV29-1 and TRBJ1-1; 9 nucleotides match TRBD1. The CDR3 loop spans 14 amino acids. Germline V gene lookup returns CDR1 SQVTM and CDR2 ANQGSEA. Germline trimming cut 4 bases from V and 4 bases from J; bases unmatched to any gene: 7. CDR3 amino acids: CSVAYGQGLTEAFF. CDR3 nucleotides: TGCAGCGTTGCATACGGACAGGGGCTCACTGAAGCTTTCTTT.

The chain joins TRBV4-1 to TRBJ1-2; 7 nucleotides agree with TRBD1. V shed 0 bases, J shed 8 bases, and the junction held 6 bases outside the gene matches. This CDR3 is 14 amino acids long. Per germline, CDR1 MGHRA and CDR2 YSYEKL. CDR3 in amino acids: CASSQDPRGEGYTF. CDR3 nucleotide sequence: TGCGCCAGCAGCCAAGACCCCAGGGGGGAAGGCTACACCTTC.

The chain has TRBV27 and TRBJ2-3; weak D call: TRBD2 (6 bases). Trimming pared 3 bases from V and 0 bases from J, leaving 7 bases between. CDR1 and CDR2 (germline): MNHEY, SMNVEV (reference sequence). The CDR3 extends over 14 amino acids. CDR3 loop: CASSFGGSTDTQYF. The CDR3 nucleotides are TGTGCCAGCAGTTTCGGGGGAAGCACAGATACGCAGTATTTT.

This chain uses TRBV11-2 with TRBJ2-7, with 8 bases lining up with TRBD1. Germline loops: CDR1 SGHAT, CDR2 FQNNGV. V lost 1 base, J lost 4 bases, and 6 bases stayed unmatched. The CDR3 spans 15 residues. In DNA form, the CDR3 reads TGTGCCAGCAGCTTAGGGGGGACAGGCCGATACGAGCAGTACTTC. The encoded protein is CASSLGGTGRYEQYF.

The chain recombines TRBV7-9 with TRBJ1-1; 7 bases are a match to TRBD1. CDR1 and CDR2 from the germline V gene are SEHNR and FQNEAQ (reference sequence). V shed 5 bases and J 0 bases; nucleotides not matched to a gene: 3. The CDR3 sequence is 14 residues long. The CDR3 region is CASSPGQLNTEAFF. The CDR3 DNA sequence: TGTGCCAGCAGCCCGGGACAGTTGAACACTGAAGCTTTCTTT.

This CDR3 is CAWSMVETGTQYF. The CDR3 DNA reads as TGTGCCTGGAGTATGGTCGAAACAGGGACCCAGTACTTC. J is TRBJ2-5 and V is TRBV30; a possible D gene is TRBD1 (5 bases). Between the trimmed V and J ends, which lost 2 bases and 7 bases, there was a span of 14 bases. Per germline, CDR1 GTSNPN and CDR2 SVGIG (reference sequence). This CDR3 comprises 13 residues. Based on the CDR3 plus reference TRBV30 and TRBJ2-5, the full variable domain is SQTIHQWPATLVQPVGSPLSLECTVEGTSNPNLYWYRQAAGRGLQLLFYSVGIGQISSEVPQNLSASRPQDRQFILSSKKLLLSDSGFYLCAWSMVETGTQYFGPGTRLLVL.

The rearrangement uses TRBV5-1 and TRBJ2-3, with D possibly being TRBD2 (5 bases). CDR3 length: 15 residues. Between the trimmed V and J ends, which lost 1 base and 4 bases, there was a span of 13 bases. In germline, CDR1 is SGHRS, CDR2 YFSETQ. The DNA for the CDR3 is TGCGCCAGCAGCTTGTTAGCGCCTGGGTCAGATACGCAGTATTTT. As protein: CASSLLAPGSDTQYF. Supplemented by reference TRBV5-1 and TRBJ2-3, the full variable domain reads KAGVTQTPRYLIKTRGQQVTLSCSPISGHRSVSWYQQTPGQGLQFLFEYFSETQRNKGNFPGRFSGRQFSNSRSEMNVSTLELGDSALYLCASSLLAPGSDTQYFGPGTRLTVL.